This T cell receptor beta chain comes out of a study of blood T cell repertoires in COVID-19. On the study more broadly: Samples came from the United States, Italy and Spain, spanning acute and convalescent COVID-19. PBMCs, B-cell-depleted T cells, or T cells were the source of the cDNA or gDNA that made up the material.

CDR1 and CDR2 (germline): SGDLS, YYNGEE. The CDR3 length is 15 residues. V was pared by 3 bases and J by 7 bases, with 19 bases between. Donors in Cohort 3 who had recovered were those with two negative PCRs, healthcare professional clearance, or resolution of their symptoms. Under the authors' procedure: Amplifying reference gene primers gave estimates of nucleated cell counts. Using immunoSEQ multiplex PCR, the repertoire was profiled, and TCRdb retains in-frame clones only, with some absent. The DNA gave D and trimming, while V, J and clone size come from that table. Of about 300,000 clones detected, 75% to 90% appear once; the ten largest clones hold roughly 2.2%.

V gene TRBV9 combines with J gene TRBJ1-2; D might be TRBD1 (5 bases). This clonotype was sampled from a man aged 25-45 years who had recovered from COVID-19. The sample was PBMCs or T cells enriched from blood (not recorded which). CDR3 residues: CASSGTGISDGGYTF. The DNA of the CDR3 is TGTGCCAGCAGCGGAACAGGCATCTCGGACGGTGGCTACACCTTC.